The entry below describes one T cell receptor beta chain. TCRdb's table, derived via immunoSEQ multiplex PCR, lists solely in-frame clones and lacks some. The sample has about 68,000 clones; around 92% are singletons. The record originates from a study of T cell changes during pregnancy in multiple sclerosis. The length of the CDR3 is 14 residues. V dropped 6 bases and J dropped 4; count of bases not matched to a gene: 7. Germline values: CDR1 PRHDT, CDR2 FYEKMQ (reference sequence). This sequence originates from a female donor in good health, enrolled as a control in a pregnancy study. The chain has TRBV13 and TRBJ2-7, with 9 positions matching TRBD2. Sequences were derived from peripheral blood, sampled in the second trimester of pregnancy. CDR3 in amino acids: CASRSAGGGYEQYF. CDR3 DNA: TGTGCCAGCAGGTCCGCGGGAGGGGGATACGAGCAGTACTTC.